The clone carrying this TCR beta chain has only a few counts. The antigen remains unidentified. The Oncomine TCR Beta short-read assay generated sequence data from the DNA of cultured CD4+ T cells. TCRdb itself ran the PCR reads through MiXCR, one entry per CDR3 protein. The sample has roughly 24,000 distinct CDR3 sequences; roughly 40% are singletons. This entry belongs to a study of vaccination and CD4 T cells after COVID-19. For the study at large: Stimulation used overlapping spike peptides from SARS-CoV-2, HCoV-NL63, HCoV-OC43 and HCoV-229E.

There are 14 residues in the CDR3. V was trimmed by 1 base and J by 4 bases, leaving 8 bases between them. Germline values: CDR1 SGHVS, CDR2 FQNEAQ. Described treatment: approximately 9-day PBMC culture with coronavirus spike peptide pools or control peptides (ViraFEST assay). Negative-selection isolation of CD4+ T cells was performed after approximately nine days of culture. The TCR was taken from a human donor who had recovered from COVID-19. V and J are TRBV7-8 and TRBJ1-5, with D possibly being TRBD1 (5 bases). The material sequenced was CD4+ T cells from blood, cultured in vitro. CDR3 sequence: CASSLETGNQPQHF. The DNA of the CDR3 is TGTGCCAGCAGCTTAGAAACAGGAAATCAGCCCCAGCATTTT.